The rows below give T cell receptor beta chains drawn from one sample of a study of blood T cell repertoires in COVID-19. TCRdb keeps only in-frame clones here, not all; method: immunoSEQ multiplex PCR. Here the sample spans approximately 290,000 clones, roughly 80% being singletons. Sequenced material: peripheral blood. The source of these receptors is a person aged 70 to 85 with COVID-19, enrolled during active disease. Each CDR3 is given with its conserved first and last residue. D genes are given only for firm matches. Size is omitted from some rows. Given values are once, few, many or a class for expanded clones.

clone_size	v_call	j_call	d_call	cdr3_nt	cdr3_aa
-	TRBV3-1/TRBV3-2	TRBJ2-3	TRBD1	TGTGCCAGCAGCCGTCGGACAGGGTTAACAGATACGCAGTATTTT	CASSRRTGLTDTQYF
-	TRBV3-1/TRBV3-2	TRBJ2-3	-	TGTGCCAGCAGCCAGTCGGGGGGCAGGGATACGCAGTATTTT	CASSQSGGRDTQYF
few	TRBV2	TRBJ2-7	TRBD1	TGTGCCAGCAGTGAAGGGGGACAGTTCTACGAGCAGTACTTC	CASSEGGQFYEQYF
-	TRBV20-1	TRBJ2-7	-	TGCAGTGCTAGTCCGCCCGGGTACGAGCAGTACTTC	CSASPPGYEQYF
-	TRBV29-1	TRBJ2-6	-	TGCAGCGCAACAGCCTCTGGGGCCAACGTCCTGACTTTC	CSATASGANVLTF
-	TRBV7-3	TRBJ2-7	TRBD1	TGTGCCAGCAGCCCGACAGGGGGCACCTGGTCCGAGCAGTACTTC	CASSPTGGTWSEQYF
once	TRBV9	TRBJ2-1	-	TGTGCCAGCAGCGCAACGGGTGGCGCTAATCGAAACAATGAGCAGTTCTTC	CASSATGGANRNNEQFF
once	TRBV18	TRBJ2-5	-	TGTGCCAGCTCACACCTCTCTCTTGGCCAGAATCAAGAGACCCAGTACTTC	CASSHLSLGQNQETQYF
-	TRBV20-1	TRBJ2-3	-	TGCAGTGCTAGTTATGATACGCAGTATTTT	CSASYDTQYF
-	TRBV19	TRBJ1-6	-	TGTGCCAGTAGTAAGGTGGCAGGGGAAGGGTCACCCCTCCACTTT	CASSKVAGEGSPLHF
-	TRBV7-9	TRBJ2-7	-	TGTGCCAGCAGCCCTGTATACGAGCAGTACTTC	CASSPVYEQYF
-	TRBV28	TRBJ1-5	-	TGTGCCAGCAGTACGGTAGGCGGGCCGTCGGGCAATCAGCCCCAGCATTTT	CASSTVGGPSGNQPQHF
-	TRBV7-2	TRBJ1-6	-	TGTGCCAGCAGCTTAGATCGAGAATCCTATAATTCACCCCTCCACTTT	CASSLDRESYNSPLHF
-	TRBV5-1	TRBJ1-3	-	TGCGCCAGCAGCCCCCCACTTGGCGGTACAGGGTCTCTGTCTGGAAACACCATATATTTT	CASSPPLGGTGSLSGNTIYF
-	TRBV7-6	TRBJ2-5	-	TGTGCCAGCAGCCCAAATTACAGGGCAGAGACCCAGTACTTC	CASSPNYRAETQYF
few	TRBV10-2	TRBJ1-5	-	TGCGCCAGCAGGGGGGGGGCATATAGCAATCAGCCCCAGCATTTT	CASRGGAYSNQPQHF
once	TRBV19	TRBJ1-2	TRBD1	TGTGCATCGTCCGGCAGGGGGAGTGGGGGTGGCTACACCTTC	CASSGRGSGGGYTF
few	TRBV9	TRBJ1-2	-	TGTGCCAGCAGCGTAGGTCTCTTGGAGGCGACCCATTATGGCTACACCTTC	CASSVGLLEATHYGYTF
-	TRBV29-1	TRBJ1-1	-	TGCAGCGTTGGCGGGTCGAACACTGAAGCTTTCTTT	CSVGGSNTEAFF
-	TRBV18	TRBJ1-3	-	TGTGCCAGCTCACCTGTCCCGGGACTTGGCTCTGGAAACACCATATATTTT	CASSPVPGLGSGNTIYF
-	TRBV6-2/TRBV6-3	TRBJ1-4	-	TGTGCCAGCAGTTACTCCGTTGCAACTAATGAAAAACTGTTTTTT	CASSYSVATNEKLFF
-	TRBV19	TRBJ1-1	-	TGTGCCAGTAGTATGGACGGGACTCGGGGGGCTTTCTTT	CASSMDGTRGAFF
-	TRBV19	TRBJ2-2	TRBD1	TGTGCCAGTAGACTACAGGGGGCCACCGGGGAGCTGTTTTTT	CASRLQGATGELFF
-	TRBV7-2	TRBJ2-5	TRBD2	TGTGCCAGCAGCCTAAGCGGGGGGATGCTGGAGACCCAGTACTTC	CASSLSGGMLETQYF
-	TRBV28	TRBJ1-6	-	TGTGCCAGCAGTCCTCCCCTCTCAGGGAGGAATAATTCACCCCTCCACTTT	CASSPPLSGRNNSPLHF
-	TRBV6-5	TRBJ1-2	-	TGTGCCAGCAGCGACAGGCTCTATGGCTACACCTTC	CASSDRLYGYTF
once	TRBV5-6	TRBJ1-5	-	TGTGCCAGCAGCTTGTATGCGGGGGCCCAGCCCCAGCATTTT	CASSLYAGAQPQHF
-	TRBV6-2/TRBV6-3	TRBJ1-5	-	TGTGCCAGCAGTTACTTTCCAGGCCAGGGATACAATCAGCCCCAGCATTTT	CASSYFPGQGYNQPQHF
once	TRBV18	TRBJ1-4	TRBD1	TGTGCCAGCTCACCCGGGACAGGGAATGAAAAACTGTTTTTT	CASSPGTGNEKLFF
-	TRBV9	TRBJ2-2	TRBD2	TGTGCCAGCAGCGCAGTACTAGCGAGCACCGGGGAGCTGTTTTTT	CASSAVLASTGELFF
-	TRBV7-2	TRBJ2-5	-	TGTGCCAGCAGCTTAGTAGGTGACAGTCAAGAGACCCAGTACTTC	CASSLVGDSQETQYF